These 8 T cell receptor beta chains share one sample of origin, sequenced in a study of blood T cells in healthy people across ages. Primers used in a second PCR of about 7 to 11 cycles were a sample-barcoded 5' primer and a J-beta primer mix. Each CDR3 protein is one row after TCRdb ran MiXCR on the 5' RACE reads. The sample yields about 1.6 million distinct CDR3 sequences, about 31% seen once. The material sequenced was blood. These receptors were taken from a woman younger than 45 in good health.

This clonotype was found a few times. The chain combines TRBV3-1 with TRBJ2-7; 10 bases agree with TRBD2. Germline V lookup: CDR1 LGHDT, CDR2 YNNKEL (reference sequence). The V and J ends lost 3 bases and 1 base, in that order; junction bases with no gene match: 3. This CDR3 is 15 amino acids long. The CDR3 here is CASSHSGLASYEQYF. The CDR3 DNA follows: TGTGCCAGCAGCCATTCGGGACTAGCGTCCTACGAGCAGTACTTC.

This clonotype was counted between two and nine times. The chain links TRBV12-3 or TRBV12-4 to TRBJ2-5; 12 nucleotides match TRBD2. The CDR3 runs to 18 residues. V was clipped by 2 bases and J by 4 bases; unmatched bases: 11. CDR3 amino acids: CASSLWVTSGGVGETQYF. CDR3 nucleotide sequence: TGTGCCAGCAGTTTATGGGTGACTAGCGGGGGAGTGGGAGAGACCCAGTACTTC.

In the case of this clonotype: It may be a read error: a sequence one base away is much more abundant. The genes are TRBV21-1 and TRBJ2-1; the table's D call TRBD1 went unverified against the DNA. TRBV21-1 is assigned pseudogene status. The CDR3 is 15 amino acids. The CDR3 region is CASSSRDRANYEQDF. The CDR3 DNA sequence: TGTGCCAGCAGCAGCCGGGACAGGGCTAACTACGAGCAGGACTTC.

This chain uses TRBV20-1 with TRBJ1-6; 7 nucleotides match TRBD1. This CDR3 contains 13 residues. Per germline, CDR1 DFQATT and CDR2 SNEGSKA (reference sequence). The CDR3 region has the DNA TGCAGCCTCTTGGGGACAGAGTATTCACCCCTCCACTTT. Its translation is CSLLGTEYSPLHF.

Of note for this clonotype: At one boundary the junction diverges from the germline segment, which might be a read error. The chain has TRBV5-1 and TRBJ2-6, with D maybe TRBD1 (5 bases). Germline CDR1 reads SGHRS; CDR2 reads YFSETQ. The CDR3 totals 17 residues. Here the CDR3 DNA reads TGCGCCAGCAGCGGAACCGGGCCGTACTCTGGGGCCAACGTCCAGACTTTC. Its translation: CASSGTGPYSGANVQTF.

The chain uses TRBV2 and TRBJ1-5; D is ambiguous. The germline CDR1 and CDR2 sequences are SNHLY and FYNNEI. V lost 6 bases and J lost 6, with 12 bases in between. The CDR3 contains 13 residues. The CDR3 is CASRKDHGQPQHF. CDR3 sequence (DNA): TGTGCCAGCAGAAAGGATCATGGTCAGCCCCAGCATTTT.

For this clonotype: A much more abundant neighbour one base away suggests this may be a read error. In this CDR3 the conserved last residue, phenylalanine or tryptophan, is missing, so a read error is likely. V gene TRBV29-1 combines with J gene TRBJ1-2; weak D call: TRBD1 (6 bases). V was trimmed by 3 bases and J by 6 bases, leaving 8 bases between them. The CDR3 sequence is 11 residues long. Germline V lookup: CDR1 SQVTM, CDR2 ANQGSEA. The CDR3 region has the DNA TGCAGCGTTGACAGGGGCGATGGCTACACCCTC. Amino acids: CSVDRGDGYTL.

This chain uses TRBV18 with TRBJ1-2; D not resolved. CDR1 is KGHSH and CDR2 is LQKENI in the germline V gene. V gave up 0 bases and J gave up 2 bases, with 10 bases separating them. The CDR3 totals 15 residues. CDR3 bases: TGTGCCAGCTCACCACCCGGGCAGCTAAACTATGGCTACACCTTC. Its protein is CASSPPGQLNYGYTF.